The entry below gives a single T cell receptor beta chain sequence along with its context. The sample belongs to a study of blood T cell repertoires in COVID-19. TCRdb's copy holds only in-frame clones and misses some; the assay was immunoSEQ multiplex PCR. The sample carries fewer than 200,000 clones, about 88% recorded once. Sequenced material: PBMCs or T cells enriched from blood (not recorded which). This receptor was obtained from a man aged 45 to 65 who had recovered from COVID-19.

CDR3 sequence: CASNPTGGWGDEQFF. CDR3 coding DNA: TGTGCCAGCAACCCCACAGGGGGTTGGGGGGATGAGCAGTTCTTC. The rearrangement uses TRBV2 and TRBJ2-1; TRBD1 aligns across 8 bases. V lost 7 bases, J lost 8 bases, and 13 bases stayed unmatched. This CDR3 comprises 15 residues. CDR1 SNHLY and CDR2 FYNNEI come from the germline V gene.